The 21 T cell receptor beta chains in this list originate from one sample, sequenced in a study of blood T cell repertoires in COVID-19. Method: immunoSEQ multiplex PCR; TCRdb's copy keeps in-frame clones and lacks some. The sample holds over 14,000 clones; roughly four fifths are singletons and the top ten take about an eighth. The sample comprised peripheral blood. Receptors originate from a man aged 60 to 75 with acute or convalescent COVID-19.

The rearrangement links TRBV2 to TRBJ1-2; TRBD1 is a possible D gene (5 bases). In germline, CDR1 is SNHLY, CDR2 FYNNEI. V shed 8 bases and J shed 8 bases, with 9 bases lying between them. CDR3 size: 10 residues. The CDR3, as DNA: TGTGCCAGCTACAGGAAGGGCTACACCTTC. It is translated as CASYRKGYTF.

This clone was detected only once. The rearrangement links TRBV5-1 to TRBJ2-7, with 9 bases identical to TRBD1. Unmatched junction bases numbered 5, after V lost 4 bases and J lost 6 bases. The CDR3 loop spans 13 amino acids. Germline V lookup: CDR1 SGHRS, CDR2 YFSETQ. For the CDR3, the DNA is TGCGCCAGCAGCGCCCGGGACAGGGCCGAGCAGTACTTC. Amino acid sequence: CASSARDRAEQYF.

The V call is TRBV27, the J call TRBJ2-3; possible D gene TRBD2, 6 bases. The CDR3 spans 14 residues. Deletions cut 6 bases from V and 0 bases from J, with 10 bases between. Germline V gives CDR1 MNHEY, CDR2 SMNVEV (reference sequence). The CDR3 loop is CASSKRVSTDTQYF. As DNA, the CDR3 is TGTGCCAGCAGCAAGCGGGTTAGCACAGATACGCAGTATTTT.

This rearrangement joins TRBV2 to TRBJ1-2, with 10 positions matching TRBD1. This CDR3 region has 13 residues. Per germline, CDR1 SNHLY and CDR2 FYNNEI. The ends lost 10 bases at V and 9 bases at J; junction bases unmatched: 11. CDR3 nucleotide sequence: TGTGCCACCTCCGGGACAGGGGCTTTTAGCTACACCTTC. Its translation: CATSGTGAFSYTF.

The rearrangement uses TRBV7-9 and TRBJ2-3; D may be TRBD1 (6 bases). The CDR3 covers 15 residues. The germline CDR1 and CDR2 sequences are SEHNR and FQNEAQ (reference sequence). V was pared by 5 bases and J by 0 bases, with 12 bases between. The CDR3 bases are TGTGCCAGCAGCCTTCGGGACACTAGCACAGATACGCAGTATTTT. It translates to CASSLRDTSTDTQYF.

This clone was recorded only once. The chain carries TRBV6-1 and TRBJ1-3, with 7 bases matching TRBD1. The trim removed 3 bases at V and 0 bases at J, leaving 2 bases unmatched. The CDR3 sequence is 15 residues long. CDR1 is MNHNS and CDR2 is SASEGT in the germline V gene. CDR3 residues: CASSEGQYSGNTIYF. In DNA form, the CDR3 reads TGTGCCAGCAGTGAGGGACAGTACTCTGGAAACACCATATATTTT.

The chain recombines TRBV4-3 with TRBJ2-2; a possible D gene is TRBD1 (6 bases). Germline assignment: CDR1 LGHNA and CDR2 YSLEER. This CDR3 spans 15 amino acids. The V gene lost 0 bases and the J gene lost 1 base, with 6 bases spanning the gap. CDR3 nucleotide sequence: TGCGCCAGCAGCCAAGAGACAGGGAACACCGGGGAGCTGTTTTTT. This sequence encodes CASSQETGNTGELFF.

This clone is labeled medium-sized. V is TRBV5-1 and J is TRBJ2-7; D is perhaps TRBD2 (6 bases). The V gene's germline CDR1 is SGHRS and CDR2 YFSETQ. V lost 4 bases and J lost 5, with 19 bases in between. CDR3 length equals 15 residues. CDR3 residues: CASSPPGQGGDEQYF. CDR3 DNA: TGCGCCAGCAGCCCACCGGGTCAGGGAGGCGACGAGCAGTACTTC.

The chain employs TRBV5-4 and TRBJ1-2; the match to TRBD1 covers 7 bases. The CDR3 is 15 amino acids. Germline-derived CDR1 and CDR2 are SGHNT and YYREEE (reference sequence). With 0 bases clipped from V and 8 bases from J, the junction kept 10 bases outside the gene matches. Written as DNA, the CDR3 is TGTGCCAGCAGCTTGGAACCCACAGGGGATCGAGGCTACACCTTC. Its protein product is CASSLEPTGDRGYTF.

The chain joins TRBV3-1 (or the pseudogene TRBV3-2) to TRBJ2-5; 13 nucleotides align to TRBD2. This CDR3 region has 15 residues. The J segment lost 5 bases and the V segment lost 7 bases, leaving 7 bases of the junction unmatched. Germline loops: CDR1 LGHDT, CDR2 YNNKEL (reference sequence). Here the CDR3 reads CASNGLAGAEETQYF. CDR3 coding DNA: TGTGCCAGCAACGGACTAGCGGGAGCAGAGGAGACCCAGTACTTC.

The V gene is TRBV9, the J gene TRBJ1-1; tentative D call: TRBD1 (6 bases). The germline CDR1 and CDR2 sequences are SGDLS and YYNGEE. Trimming shortened V by 1 base and J by 6 bases, and 10 bases separated the two germline ends. CDR3 length: 13 residues. CDR3 sequence (DNA): TGTGCCAGCAGCGTAACTGAGGGGGCTGAAGCTTTCTTT. Translating it yields CASSVTEGAEAFF.

By sample fraction, this clone is medium-sized (0.01 to 0.1%). The chain links TRBV7-9 to TRBJ2-1; TRBD1 aligns across 9 bases. This CDR3 is built from 13 residues. Germline CDR1 SEHNR, CDR2 FQNEAQ (reference sequence). The trim removed 6 bases at V and 8 bases at J, leaving 5 bases unmatched. CDR3 sequence reads: CASRQGALYEQFF. The CDR3 DNA is TGTGCCAGCAGACAGGGGGCTTTGTATGAGCAGTTCTTC. The entire variable domain, with the rest obtained from reference TRBV7-9 and TRBJ2-1, is as follows: DTGVSQNPRHKITKRGQNVTFRCDPISEHNRLYWYRQTLGQGPEFLTYFQNEAQLEKSRLLSDRFSAERPKGSFSTLEIQRTEQGDSAMYLCASRQGALYEQFFGPGTRLTVL.

The genes are TRBV30 and TRBJ2-7; tentatively, D is TRBD2 (6 bases). The ends were cut back, 0 bases at V and 1 base at J, with 7 bases in the middle. The CDR3 is made up of 13 amino acids. Germline CDR1 and CDR2: GTSNPN and SVGIG (reference sequence). CDR3 loop: CAWSVLASYEQYF. DNA of the CDR3: TGTGCCTGGAGTGTACTAGCTTCCTACGAGCAGTACTTC.

This clone was found a few times. The chain recombines TRBV30 with TRBJ2-1; possible D gene TRBD2, 5 bases. The V gene's germline CDR1 is GTSNPN and CDR2 SVGIG (reference sequence). The CDR3 loop spans 17 amino acids. V was pared by 1 base and J by 4 bases, with 20 bases between. The CDR3 spells CAWSGETTRPPYNEQFF. The DNA of the CDR3 is TGTGCCTGGAGTGGAGAGACTACCCGCCCCCCTTACAATGAGCAGTTCTTC.

J is TRBJ1-1 and V is TRBV10-1, with 8 bases that match TRBD1. J was trimmed by 3 bases and V by 5 bases; bases with no gene match: 5. The CDR3 loop spans 14 amino acids. Per germline, CDR1 WNHNN and CDR2 SYGVQD (reference sequence). CDR3 sequence reads: CASSKGQGYTEAFF. In DNA form, the CDR3 reads TGCGCCAGCAGTAAAGGACAGGGCTACACTGAAGCTTTCTTT.

This clone was counted only a few times. The CDR3, as DNA: TGTGCCAGCAGTGAAGAAAGACAGGGAAACATTCAGTACTTC. It specifies CASSEERQGNIQYF. V usage is TRBV25-1 and J usage is TRBJ2-4; 7 positions match TRBD1. In germline, CDR1 is MGHDK, CDR2 SYGVNS. The trim removed 2 bases at V and 6 bases at J, leaving 4 bases unmatched. This CDR3 region has 14 residues.

The V and J genes are TRBV4-3 and TRBJ2-2, with 7 bases that match TRBD1. The CDR3 spans 14 residues. Germline V gene sequence: CDR1 LGHNA, CDR2 YSLEER. J lost 5 bases, V lost 5 bases, and 5 bases had no gene match. CDR3 protein: CASSADRETGELFF. In DNA, the CDR3 is TGCGCCAGCAGCGCAGACAGGGAAACCGGGGAGCTGTTTTTT.

This rearrangement joins TRBV14 to TRBJ1-1; 10 bases fit TRBD1. The CDR3 is made up of 13 amino acids. The V gene's germline CDR1 is SGHDN and CDR2 FVKESK. V was pared by 7 bases and J by 5 bases, with 4 bases of the junction left unmatched. CDR3 in DNA: TGTGCCAGCACTAGGACAGGGGGAACTGAAGCTTTCTTT. Encoded protein: CASTRTGGTEAFF.

The rearrangement links TRBV28 to TRBJ2-5; D uncertain. V gave up 3 bases and J gave up 4 bases, with 9 bases separating them. The CDR3 extends over 13 amino acids. Germline assignment: CDR1 MDHEN and CDR2 SYDVKM. The CDR3 is CASSFSNRETQYF. CDR3 nucleotide sequence: TGTGCCAGCAGTTTTAGTAACAGAGAGACCCAGTACTTC.

This clone turned up a few times. The chain employs TRBV19 and TRBJ2-2; 10 positions match TRBD2. The trim removed 2 bases at V and 1 base at J, leaving 4 bases unmatched. This CDR3 region has 17 residues. Germline loops: CDR1 LNHDA, CDR2 SQIVND (reference sequence). The CDR3 loop reads CASSILLAGVNTGELFF. The DNA of the CDR3 is TGTGCCAGTAGTATATTGCTAGCGGGGGTGAACACCGGGGAGCTGTTTTTT.

The CDR3 sequence: CASSLDPTLLYGYTF. The CDR3 region has the DNA TGTGCCAGCAGCTTAGACCCTACTCTGCTCTATGGCTACACCTTC. The genes are TRBV7-2 and TRBJ1-2; D call uncertain. CDR3 length: 15 residues. Between the trimmed V and J ends, which lost 1 base and 4 bases, there was a span of 13 bases. The germline CDR1 and CDR2 sequences are SGHTA and FQGNSA.